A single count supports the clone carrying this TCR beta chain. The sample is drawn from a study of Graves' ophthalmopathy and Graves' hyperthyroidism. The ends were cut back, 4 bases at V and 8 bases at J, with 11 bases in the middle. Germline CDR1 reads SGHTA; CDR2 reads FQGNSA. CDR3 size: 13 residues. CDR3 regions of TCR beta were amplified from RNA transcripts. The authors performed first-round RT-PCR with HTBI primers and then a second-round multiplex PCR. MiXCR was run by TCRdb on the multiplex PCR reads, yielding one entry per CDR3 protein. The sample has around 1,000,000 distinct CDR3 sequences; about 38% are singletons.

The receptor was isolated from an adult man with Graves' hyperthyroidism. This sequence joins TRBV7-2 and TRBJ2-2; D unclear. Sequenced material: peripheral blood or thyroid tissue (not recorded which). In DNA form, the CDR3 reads TGTGCCAGCAGCTCGGACGTCTTGGGGGAGCTGTTTTTT. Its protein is CASSSDVLGELFF.